This record concerns one T cell receptor (beta chain) sequence. Germline lookup yields CDR1 SQVTM and CDR2 ANQGSEA. The V end was cut by 7 bases, the J end by 0 bases, with 10 bases between. The CDR3 is 12 amino acids. Measured with immunoSEQ multiplex PCR; TCRdb has only the in-frame clones, and not every one. The data hold about 72,000 clones, with about four fifths observed a single time. This sample stems from a study of blood T cell repertoires in COVID-19. Study summary: Samples came from the United States, Italy and Spain, spanning acute and convalescent COVID-19.

The V gene is TRBV29-1, the J gene TRBJ2-7; D might be TRBD1 (6 bases). Specimen: peripheral blood. The TCR originated in a human donor in a cohort sampled during active COVID-19. CDR3 residues: CSARTVSYEQYF. CDR3 nucleotides: TGCAGCGCTAGGACAGTCTCCTACGAGCAGTACTTC.